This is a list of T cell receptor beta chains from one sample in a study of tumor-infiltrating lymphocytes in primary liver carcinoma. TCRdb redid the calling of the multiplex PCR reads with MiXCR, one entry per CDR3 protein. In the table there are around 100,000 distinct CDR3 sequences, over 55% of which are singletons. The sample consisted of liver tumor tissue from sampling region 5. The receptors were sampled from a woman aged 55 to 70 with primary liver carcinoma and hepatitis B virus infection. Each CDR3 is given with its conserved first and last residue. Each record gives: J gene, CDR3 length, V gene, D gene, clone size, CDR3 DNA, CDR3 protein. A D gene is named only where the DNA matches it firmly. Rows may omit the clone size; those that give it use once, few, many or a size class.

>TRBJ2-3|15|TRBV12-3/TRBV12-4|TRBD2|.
TGTGCCAGCAGTTTAGCCCAAGCGGGACCGAAGGCGCAATATTTT
CASSLAQAGPKAQYF
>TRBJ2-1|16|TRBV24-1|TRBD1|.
TGTACCACCAGTGCAAGACAGGGTAAGAGGGTTAATGAGCAGTTCTTC
CTTSARQGKRVNEQFF
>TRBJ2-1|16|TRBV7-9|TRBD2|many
TGTGCCAGCAGCGGGACTAGCGGGAGCGCGTACAATGAGCAGTTCTTC
CASSGTSGSAYNEQFF
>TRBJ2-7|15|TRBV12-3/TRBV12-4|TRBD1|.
TGTGCCAGCAGTACCCGTAACAGGGGCGGGTACGAGCAGTACTTC
CASSTRNRGGYEQYF
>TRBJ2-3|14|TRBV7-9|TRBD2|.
TGTGCCAGCGTTACTAGCGGCCCAGGAGATACGCAGTATTTT
CASVTSGPGDTQYF
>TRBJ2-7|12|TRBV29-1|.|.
TGCAGCGCCTCCTCGGACCCCTACGAGCAGTACTTT
CSASSDPYEQYF
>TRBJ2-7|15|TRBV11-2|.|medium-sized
TGTGCCAGCAGCTTTAATCGGGGAACCTCCTACGAGCAGTACTTC
CASSFNRGTSYEQYF
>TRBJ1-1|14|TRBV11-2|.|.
TGCGCCAGCAGGTTCAGGATTACGAACACTGAGGCTTTCTTT
CASRFRITNTEAFF
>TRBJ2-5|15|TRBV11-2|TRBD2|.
TGTGCCAGCAGCCCTGGACTAGCGGGCCTAGAGACCCAGTACTTC
CASSPGLAGLETQYF
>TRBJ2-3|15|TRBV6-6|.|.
TGTGCCAGCAATAAACAGGGAATGGGGACAGATACGCAGTATTTT
CASNKQGMGTDTQYF
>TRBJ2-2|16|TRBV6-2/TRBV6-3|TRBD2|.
TGTGCCAGCAGTTATCATAGCGGGAGGGCCAAGAGGGAGCTGTTTTTT
CASSYHSGRAKRELFF
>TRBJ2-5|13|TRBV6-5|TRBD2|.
TGTGCCAGCGGTCGACTAGCGAGGGCGACCCAGTACTTC
CASGRLARATQYF
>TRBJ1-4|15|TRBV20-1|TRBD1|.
TGCAGTGCTAGAGAACCGGGACAGGAATATGAAAAACTGTTTTTT
CSAREPGQEYEKLFF
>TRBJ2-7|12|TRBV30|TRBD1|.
TGTGCCTGGGGACAGGCTACCTACGAGCAGTACTTC
CAWGQATYEQYF
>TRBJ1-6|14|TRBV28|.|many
TGTGCCAGCAGTCCGGGACGGACAAATTCACCCCTCCACTTT
CASSPGRTNSPLHF
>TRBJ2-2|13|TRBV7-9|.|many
TGTGCCAGCAGCTTGGCCGGTGCAAGGGAGCTGTTTTTT
CASSLAGARELFF
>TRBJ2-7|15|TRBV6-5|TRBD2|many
TGTGCCAGCAGTTACTCTCTAGCGGATACCTACGAGCAGTACTTC
CASSYSLADTYEQYF
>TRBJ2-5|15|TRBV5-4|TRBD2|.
TGTGCCACCGAACTGGGACTAGCGGGACAAGAGACCCAGTACTTT
CATELGLAGQETQYF
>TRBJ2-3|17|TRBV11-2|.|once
TGTGCCAGCAGCTTAGCAATGGGGAGAAGTAATACAGATACGCAGTATTTT
CASSLAMGRSNTDTQYF
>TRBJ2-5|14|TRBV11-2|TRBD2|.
TGTGTCAGCAGCTTAGCGGGAGGAGGGGAGACTCAGTACTTC
CVSSLAGGGETQYF
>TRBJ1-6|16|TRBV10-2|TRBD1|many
TGCGCCAGCAGCCGTGGACAGGGGGCAGATGGTTCACCCCTCCACTTT
CASSRGQGADGSPLHF
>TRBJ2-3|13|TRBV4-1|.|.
TGCGCCGGCAGCCAAGAGCCTCCAGATACGCAGTATTTT
CAGSQEPPDTQYF
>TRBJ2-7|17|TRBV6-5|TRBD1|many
TGTGCCAGCAGTTACTTTCCGCCGGGACAGGGGTATTACGAGCAGTACTTC
CASSYFPPGQGYYEQYF
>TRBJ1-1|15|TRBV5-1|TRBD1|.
TGCGCCCGTAGTGGGGCGGGAAACAGGGGCACTGAAGCTTTCTTT
CARSGAGNRGTEAFF
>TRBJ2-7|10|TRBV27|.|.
TGTGCCAGCAGGGTCTACGAGCAGTACTTC
CASRVYEQYF